This TCR beta chain was profiled in a study of blood T cell repertoires in COVID-19 (dated by TCRdb to about 2020). About the investigation overall: Samples covering the acute and convalescent phases of COVID-19 were provided by collaborators in the United States, Italy and Spain. Where available, HLA class I and class II types were obtained from metadata supplied by the sample provider rather than from assay-based typing. The samples were drawn from two sources: the first 160 participants of the ongoing ImmuneRACE study, and 1,000 to 1,500 subjects contributed by 6 global collaborators. The repertoires were released in a freely available public database intended as a resource for research on the immune response to SARS-CoV-2. The dataset comprised deeply sampled blood TCRbeta repertoires from subjects exposed to, actively infected with, or recovered from COVID-19. Sample metadata almost always included a de-identified subject ID, COVID-19 status, age in years and sex. The prospective study material was composed of cDNA or gDNA derived from T cells, B-cell-depleted T cells, or PBMCs.

Deletion took 2 bases off V and 1 base off J, with a span of 5 bases between the germline ends. CDR1 and CDR2 are drawn from the germline V gene: SGHTA, FQGNSA. The CDR3 covers 14 residues, taking in both the cysteine and the phenylalanine. The sequence is cut down to CDR3 DNA, 42 bases in frame from base 1. General study outcomes and caveats: The amount of clinical and demographic metadata varied by source and participant and was provided uncurated.

TCRbeta CDR3 regions were amplified from genomic DNA using the immunoSEQ Assay, a bias-controlled multiplex PCR. In the authors' own workflow: The number of nucleated cells in each sample was estimated by amplification of reference gene primers within the assay. To quantify the absolute abundance of each unique TCRbeta CDR3 rearrangement, sequence reads were collapsed and filtered. For each sample, productive Simpson clonality was calculated by taking the square root of Simpson's diversity index across productive rearrangements. This immuneACCESS table, as held by TCRdb, lists in-frame sequences with V and J called but not all clones. Of the missing ones, under half trace to an unresolved V gene in checked studies; the others have no known cause. The V and J calls and clone size were taken over from that table, and D and trimming were inferred from the DNA. The sample table contains more than 25,000 clones; only one count was recorded for approximately 94% of them. In total, the top ten clones hold 3.5% to 5% of the sample.

The collaborating institutions used their own protocols to collect whole blood in K2EDTA tubes. For TCRbeta analysis, collaborators shipped samples in one of three forms: frozen whole blood, isolated PBMCs, or DNA extracted from either of those sample types. With regard to this clone: What antigen it recognizes has not been identified. Base-call qualities are not available, and no considerably larger clone is one nucleotide away.

The V gene is TRBV7-2 and the J gene is TRBJ2-2; the D gene identity is not certain. This sequence originates from a human donor with active COVID-19. The donor label of this sample is uncertain. The source material was peripheral blood. CDR3 sequence: CASSLLGNTGELFF. The DNA reads TGTGCCAGCAGCTTACTAGGGAACACCGGGGAGCTGTTTTTT.